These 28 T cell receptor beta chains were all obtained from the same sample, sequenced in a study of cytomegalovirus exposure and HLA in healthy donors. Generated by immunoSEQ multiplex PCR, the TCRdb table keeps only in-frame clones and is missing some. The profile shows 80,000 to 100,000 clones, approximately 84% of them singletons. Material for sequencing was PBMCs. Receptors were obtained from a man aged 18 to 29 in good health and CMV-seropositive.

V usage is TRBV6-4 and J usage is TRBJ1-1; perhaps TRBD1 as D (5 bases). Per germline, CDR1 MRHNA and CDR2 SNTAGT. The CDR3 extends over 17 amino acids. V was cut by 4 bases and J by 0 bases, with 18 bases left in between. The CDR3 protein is CASSGSLRDSMNTEAFF. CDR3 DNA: TGTGCCAGCAGTGGGAGCCTCAGGGACTCCATGAACACTGAAGCTTTCTTT.

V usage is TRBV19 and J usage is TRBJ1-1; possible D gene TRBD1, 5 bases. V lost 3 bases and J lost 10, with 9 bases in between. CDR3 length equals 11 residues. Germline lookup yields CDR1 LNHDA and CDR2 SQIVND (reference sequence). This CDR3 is CASSMGEGAFF. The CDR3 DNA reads TGTGCCAGTAGTATGGGGGAGGGAGCTTTCTTT.

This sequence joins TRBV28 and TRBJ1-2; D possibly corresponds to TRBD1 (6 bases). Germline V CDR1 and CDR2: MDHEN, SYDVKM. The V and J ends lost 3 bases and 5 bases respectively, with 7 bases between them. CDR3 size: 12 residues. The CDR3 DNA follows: TGTGCCAGCAGTTTTCAGGGGTATGGCTACACCTTC. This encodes CASSFQGYGYTF.

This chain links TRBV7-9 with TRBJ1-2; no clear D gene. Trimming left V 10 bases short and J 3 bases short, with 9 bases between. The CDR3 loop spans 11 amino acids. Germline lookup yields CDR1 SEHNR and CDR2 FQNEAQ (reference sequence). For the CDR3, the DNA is TGTGCCACCCCCCAGGACTATGGCTACACCTTC. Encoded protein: CATPQDYGYTF.

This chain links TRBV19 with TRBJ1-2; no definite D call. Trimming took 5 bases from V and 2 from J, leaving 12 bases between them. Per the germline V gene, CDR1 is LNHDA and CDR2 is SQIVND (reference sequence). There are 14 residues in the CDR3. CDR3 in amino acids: CASSWPGENYGYTF. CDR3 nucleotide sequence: TGTGCCAGTAGTTGGCCAGGCGAAAACTATGGCTACACCTTC.

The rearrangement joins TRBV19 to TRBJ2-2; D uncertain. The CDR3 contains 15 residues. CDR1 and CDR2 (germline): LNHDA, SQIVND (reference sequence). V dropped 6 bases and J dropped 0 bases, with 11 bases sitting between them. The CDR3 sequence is CASRWSHSNTGELFF. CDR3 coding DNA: TGTGCCAGTAGGTGGTCCCACTCGAACACCGGGGAGCTGTTTTTT.

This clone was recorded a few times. The CDR3 sequence: CAAGAGGHPYEQYF. The CDR3 DNA is TGTGCGGCGGGAGCGGGAGGACACCCCTACGAGCAGTACTTC. The chain uses TRBV28 and TRBJ2-7; TRBD2 agrees at 9 bases. The CDR3 loop spans 14 amino acids. Germline V CDR1 and CDR2: MDHEN, SYDVKM.

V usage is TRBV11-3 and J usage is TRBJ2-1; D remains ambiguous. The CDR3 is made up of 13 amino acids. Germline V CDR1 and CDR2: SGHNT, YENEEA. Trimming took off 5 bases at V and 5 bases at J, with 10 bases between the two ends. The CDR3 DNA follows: TGTGCCAGCAGCGGTTTAACAGACAATGAGCAGTTCTTC. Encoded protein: CASSGLTDNEQFF. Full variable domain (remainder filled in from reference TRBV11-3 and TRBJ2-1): EAGVVQSPRYKIIEKKQPVAFWCNPISGHNTLYWYLQNLGQGPELLIRYENEEAVDDSQLPKDRFSAERLKGVDSTLKIQPAELGDSAVYLCASSGLTDNEQFFGPGTRLTVL.

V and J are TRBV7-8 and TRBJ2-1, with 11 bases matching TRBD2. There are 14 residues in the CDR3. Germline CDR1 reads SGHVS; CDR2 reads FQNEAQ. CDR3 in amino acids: CAGGGLADSNEQFF. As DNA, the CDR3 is TGTGCTGGCGGGGGACTAGCGGACTCCAATGAGCAGTTCTTC.

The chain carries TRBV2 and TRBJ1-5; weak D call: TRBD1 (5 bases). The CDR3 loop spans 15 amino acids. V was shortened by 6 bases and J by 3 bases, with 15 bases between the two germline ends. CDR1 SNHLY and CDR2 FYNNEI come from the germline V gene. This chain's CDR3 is CASRPDDSLNQPQHF. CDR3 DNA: TGTGCCAGCAGGCCCGACGACAGCCTCAATCAGCCCCAGCATTTT. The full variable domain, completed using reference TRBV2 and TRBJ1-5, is EPEVTQTPSHQVTQMGQEVILRCVPISNHLYFYWYRQILGQKVEFLVSFYNNEISEKSEIFDDQFSVERPDGSNFTLKIRSTKLEDSAMYFCASRPDDSLNQPQHFGDGTRLSIL.

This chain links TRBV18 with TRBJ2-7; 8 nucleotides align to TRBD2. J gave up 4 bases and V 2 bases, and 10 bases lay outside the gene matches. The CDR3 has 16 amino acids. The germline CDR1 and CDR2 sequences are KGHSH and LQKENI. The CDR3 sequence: CASSPSGGYGLYEQYF. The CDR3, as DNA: TGTGCCAGCTCACCATCGGGAGGGTACGGGTTGTACGAGCAGTACTTC.

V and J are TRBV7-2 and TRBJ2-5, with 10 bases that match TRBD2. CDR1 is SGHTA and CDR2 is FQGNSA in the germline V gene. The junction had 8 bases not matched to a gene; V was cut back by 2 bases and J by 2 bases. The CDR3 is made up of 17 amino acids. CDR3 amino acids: CASSLIGAGGGQETQYF. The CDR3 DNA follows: TGTGCCAGCAGCTTAATCGGAGCGGGAGGGGGGCAAGAGACCCAGTACTTC. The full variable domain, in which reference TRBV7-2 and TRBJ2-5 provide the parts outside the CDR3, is GAGVSQSPSNKVTEKGKDVELRCDPISGHTALYWYRQSLGQGLEFLIYFQGNSAPDKSGLPSDRFSAERTGGSVSTLTIQRTQQEDSAVYLCASSLIGAGGGQETQYFGPGTRLLVL.

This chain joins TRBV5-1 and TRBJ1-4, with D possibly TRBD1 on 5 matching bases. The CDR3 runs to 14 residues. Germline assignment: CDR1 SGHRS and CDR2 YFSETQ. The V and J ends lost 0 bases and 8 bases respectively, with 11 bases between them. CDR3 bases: TGCGCCAGCAGCTTGGGGGCGGAGGGGGAAAAACTGTTTTTT. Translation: CASSLGAEGEKLFF.

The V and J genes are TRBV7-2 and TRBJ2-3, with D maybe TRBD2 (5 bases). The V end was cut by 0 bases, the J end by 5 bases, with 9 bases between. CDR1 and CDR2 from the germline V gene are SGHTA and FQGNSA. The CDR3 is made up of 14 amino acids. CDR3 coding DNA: TGTGCCAGCAGCTTAGCGGGAGATATAGATACGCAGTATTTT. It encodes CASSLAGDIDTQYF.

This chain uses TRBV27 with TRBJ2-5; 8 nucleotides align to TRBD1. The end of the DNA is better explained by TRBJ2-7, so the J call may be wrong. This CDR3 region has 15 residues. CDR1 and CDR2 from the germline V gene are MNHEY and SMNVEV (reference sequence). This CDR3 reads CASSEGTGDFYEQYF. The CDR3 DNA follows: TGTGCCAGCAGTGAAGGGACAGGAGACTTCTACGAGCAGTACTTC.

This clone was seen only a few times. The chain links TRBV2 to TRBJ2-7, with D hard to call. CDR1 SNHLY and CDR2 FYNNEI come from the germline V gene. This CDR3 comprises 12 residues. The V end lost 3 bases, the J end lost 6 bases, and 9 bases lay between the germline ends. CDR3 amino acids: CASSDGFAEQYF. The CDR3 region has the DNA TGTGCCAGCAGTGACGGGTTTGCCGAGCAGTACTTC.

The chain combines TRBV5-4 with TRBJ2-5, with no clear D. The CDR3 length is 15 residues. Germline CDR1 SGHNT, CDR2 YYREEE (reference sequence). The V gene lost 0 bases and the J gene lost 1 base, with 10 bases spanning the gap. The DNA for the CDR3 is TGTGCCAGCAGCTTGGTTGTGGTCGGCCAAGAGACCCAGTACTTC. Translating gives CASSLVVVGQETQYF. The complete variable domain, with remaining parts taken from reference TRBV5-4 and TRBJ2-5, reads ETGVTQSPTHLIKTRGQQVTLRCSSQSGHNTVSWYQQALGQGPQFIFQYYREEENGRGNFPPRFSGLQFPNYSSELNVNALELDDSALYLCASSLVVVGQETQYFGPGTRLLVL.

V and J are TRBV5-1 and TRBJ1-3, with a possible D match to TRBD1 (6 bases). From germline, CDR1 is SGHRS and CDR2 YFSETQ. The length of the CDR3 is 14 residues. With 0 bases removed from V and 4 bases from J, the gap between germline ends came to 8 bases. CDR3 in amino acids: CASSLAGTGNTIYF. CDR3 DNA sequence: TGCGCCAGCAGCTTGGCGGGGACAGGAAACACCATATATTTT.

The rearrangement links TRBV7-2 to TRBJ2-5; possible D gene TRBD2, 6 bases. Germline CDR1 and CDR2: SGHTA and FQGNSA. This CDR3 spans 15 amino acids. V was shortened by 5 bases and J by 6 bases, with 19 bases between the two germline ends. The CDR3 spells CASSQTRGSGKTQYF. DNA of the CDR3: TGTGCCAGCAGCCAAACCCGGGGGAGTGGTAAGACCCAGTACTTC.

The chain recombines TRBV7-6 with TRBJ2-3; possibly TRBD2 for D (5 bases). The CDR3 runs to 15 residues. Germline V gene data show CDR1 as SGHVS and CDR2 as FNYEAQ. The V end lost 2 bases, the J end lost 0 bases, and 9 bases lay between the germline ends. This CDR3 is CASSLRTPSTDTQYF. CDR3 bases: TGTGCCAGCAGCTTAAGGACTCCTAGCACAGATACGCAGTATTTT.

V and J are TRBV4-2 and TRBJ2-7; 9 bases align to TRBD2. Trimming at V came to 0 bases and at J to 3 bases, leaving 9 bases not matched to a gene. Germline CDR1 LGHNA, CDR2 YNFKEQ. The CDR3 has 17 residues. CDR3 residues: CASSQDLPAGGIYEQYF. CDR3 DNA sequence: TGTGCCAGCAGCCAAGATTTGCCAGCGGGAGGTATCTACGAGCAGTACTTC.

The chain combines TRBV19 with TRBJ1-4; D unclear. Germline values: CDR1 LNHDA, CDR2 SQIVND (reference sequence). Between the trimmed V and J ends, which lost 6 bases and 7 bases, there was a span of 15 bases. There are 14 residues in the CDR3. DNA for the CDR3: TGTGCCAGTAGGAAGGTGGGCCCTGGTGAAAAACTGTTTTTT. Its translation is CASRKVGPGEKLFF.

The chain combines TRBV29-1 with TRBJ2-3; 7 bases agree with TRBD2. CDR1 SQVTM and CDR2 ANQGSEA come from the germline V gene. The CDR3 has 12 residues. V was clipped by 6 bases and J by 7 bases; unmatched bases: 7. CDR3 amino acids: CSVSTSKNTQYF. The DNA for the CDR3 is TGCAGCGTCTCGACTAGCAAAAATACGCAGTATTTT.

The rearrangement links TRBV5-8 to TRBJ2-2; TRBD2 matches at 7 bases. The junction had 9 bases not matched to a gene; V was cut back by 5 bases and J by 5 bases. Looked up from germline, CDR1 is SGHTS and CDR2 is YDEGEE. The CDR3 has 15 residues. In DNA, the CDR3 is TGTGCCAGCAGGAAACCGGGACTAAAAACCGGGGAGCTGTTTTTT. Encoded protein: CASRKPGLKTGELFF.

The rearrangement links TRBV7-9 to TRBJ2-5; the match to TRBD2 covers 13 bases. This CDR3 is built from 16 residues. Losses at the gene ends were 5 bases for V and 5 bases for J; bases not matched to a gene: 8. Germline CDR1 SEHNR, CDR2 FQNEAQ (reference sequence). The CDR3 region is CASSPRLTSGRETQYF. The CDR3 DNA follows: TGTGCCAGCAGCCCTAGACTGACTAGCGGGAGGGAGACCCAGTACTTC.

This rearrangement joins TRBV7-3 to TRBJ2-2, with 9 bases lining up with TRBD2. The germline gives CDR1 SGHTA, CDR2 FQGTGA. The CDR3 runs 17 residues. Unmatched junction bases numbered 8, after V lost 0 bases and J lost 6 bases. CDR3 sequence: CASSLTIGASGAGELFF. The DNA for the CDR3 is TGTGCCAGCAGCTTAACAATTGGGGCTAGCGGGGCCGGGGAGCTGTTTTTT.

DNA of the CDR3: TGTGCCAGCTTTAGTGGACAGGCCGGATCACCCCTCCACTTT. It translates to CASFSGQAGSPLHF. V usage is TRBV18 and J usage is TRBJ1-6; 7 bases align to TRBD1. This CDR3 region has 14 residues. Looked up from germline, CDR1 is KGHSH and CDR2 is LQKENI. V dropped 7 bases and J dropped 10; count of bases not matched to a gene: 10.

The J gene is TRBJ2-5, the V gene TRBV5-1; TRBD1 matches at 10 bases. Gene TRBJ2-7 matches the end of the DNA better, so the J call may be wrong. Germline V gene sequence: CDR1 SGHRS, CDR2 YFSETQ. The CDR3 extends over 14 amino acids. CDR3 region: CASSLGQGAYEQYF. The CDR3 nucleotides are TGCGCCAGCAGCTTGGGACAGGGGGCTTACGAGCAGTACTTC.